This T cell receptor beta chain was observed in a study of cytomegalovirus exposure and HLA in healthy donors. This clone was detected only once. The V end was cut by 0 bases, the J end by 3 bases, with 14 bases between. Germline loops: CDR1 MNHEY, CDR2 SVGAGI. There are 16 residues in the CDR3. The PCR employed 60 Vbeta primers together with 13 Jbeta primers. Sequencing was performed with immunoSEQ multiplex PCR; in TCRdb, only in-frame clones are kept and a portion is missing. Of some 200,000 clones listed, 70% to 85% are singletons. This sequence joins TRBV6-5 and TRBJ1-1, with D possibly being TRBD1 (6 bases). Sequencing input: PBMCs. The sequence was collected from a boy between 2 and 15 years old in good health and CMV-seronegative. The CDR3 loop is CASSYSGGRWDTEAFF. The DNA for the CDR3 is TGTGCCAGCAGTTACTCCGGGGGGCGCTGGGACACTGAAGCTTTCTTT.